Listed here are 9 T cell receptor beta chains from one sample, sequenced in a study of vaccination effects on CD4 cells after COVID-19. Following culture for about ten days, CD4+ T cells were isolated. As their vaccination, participants received two doses of either BNT162b2 or mRNA-1273. Their antigen targets remain unknown. Only in-frame clones appear in the TCRdb table, and some are missing; sequencing was by immunoSEQ multiplex PCR. The sample lists fewer than 75,000 clones, 70% to 80% occurring once. Material: CD4+ T cells from PBMCs cultured without peptide, obtained after COVID-19 vaccination. These receptors came from a human donor who received a COVID-19 vaccine.

This clone was counted between two and nine times. The CDR3 DNA follows: TGCAGCGTTCTCGGGGGGTTCCTAGGGGAGCAGTTCTTC. Translating it yields CSVLGGFLGEQFF. This chain links TRBV29-1 with TRBJ2-1; TRBD2 aligns across 7 bases. Germline assignment: CDR1 SQVTM and CDR2 ANQGSEA. The CDR3 runs 13 residues. Losses at the gene ends were 5 bases for V and 10 bases for J; bases not matched to a gene: 11.

This rearrangement joins TRBV30 to TRBJ1-2; TRBD1 matches at 8 bases. Trimming removed 3 bases from V and 2 bases from J; junction bases left unmatched: 5. Germline values: CDR1 GTSNPN, CDR2 SVGIG (reference sequence). The CDR3 totals 14 residues. As DNA, the CDR3 is TGTGCCTGGAGGCGAAGGGACAGGAACTATGGCTACACCTTC. It translates to CAWRRRDRNYGYTF.

J is TRBJ2-5 and V is TRBV6-5; tentative D call: TRBD2 (7 bases). With 6 bases removed from V and 7 bases from J, the gap between germline ends came to 12 bases. This CDR3 is 12 amino acids long. The germline V gene encodes CDR1 MNHEY and CDR2 SVGAGI. The CDR3 DNA reads as TGTGCCAGCAGGAACAGGGAGGGGACCCAGTACTTC. It yields the protein CASRNREGTQYF.

The chain links TRBV5-5 to TRBJ2-5; D perhaps matches TRBD2 (5 bases). Germline V CDR1 and CDR2: SGHKS, YYEKEE (reference sequence). Trimming shortened V by 0 bases and J by 1 base, and 13 bases separated the two germline ends. The CDR3 loop spans 16 amino acids. The CDR3 sequence: CASSLAVRGSQETQYF. CDR3 DNA: TGTGCCAGCAGCTTGGCCGTCCGGGGATCCCAAGAGACCCAGTACTTC.

CDR3 DNA sequence: TGTGCCAGCAGCCCCATCGGGACAGGGTCCTTGGCCAACGTCCTGACTTTC. Protein sequence: CASSPIGTGSLANVLTF. The chain uses TRBV3-1 (or the pseudogene TRBV3-2) and TRBJ2-6; 9 nucleotides match TRBD1. Per germline, CDR1 LGHDT and CDR2 YNNKEL (reference sequence). J was trimmed by 6 bases and V by 4 bases; bases with no gene match: 10. This CDR3 spans 17 amino acids.

This chain joins TRBV5-1 and TRBJ2-5; possible D gene TRBD1, 6 bases. The CDR3 contains 14 residues. In germline, CDR1 is SGHRS, CDR2 YFSETQ. V was pared by 2 bases and J by 2 bases, with 10 bases between. In DNA, the CDR3 is TGCGCCAGCAGCTTCAACGGACAGCAAGAGACCCAGTACTTC. Its protein is CASSFNGQQETQYF.

In this sample, this clone turned up once. The chain is built from TRBV6-5 and TRBJ1-3, with 9 positions matching TRBD1. Trimming cost V 11 bases and J 3 bases; bases outside gene matches: 11. The CDR3 covers 15 residues. CDR1 MNHEY and CDR2 SVGAGI come from the germline V gene. The CDR3 coding sequence is TGTGCCGCGAGGGGACAGGGACTTCTTGGAAACACCATATATTTT. It specifies CAARGQGLLGNTIYF.

This clone was detected only a few times. The genes are TRBV5-1 and TRBJ1-1, with 10 bases matching TRBD1. Germline V gives CDR1 SGHRS, CDR2 YFSETQ. The CDR3 has 18 residues. The V gene end was trimmed by 2 bases and the J gene end by 5 bases; junction bases not matched to a gene: 15. The CDR3 nucleotides are TGCGCCAGCAGCTTAAGGACAGGGGGTTCCTTGGGGAAAACTGAAGCTTTCTTT. This sequence encodes CASSLRTGGSLGKTEAFF.

The chain recombines TRBV6-4 with TRBJ2-3; D is uncertain. This CDR3 spans 14 amino acids. CDR1 is MRHNA, CDR2 SNTAGT, per germline. Deletions cut 3 bases from V and 0 bases from J, with 7 bases between. The CDR3 spells CASSEAGSTDTQYF. For the CDR3, the DNA is TGTGCCAGCAGTGAAGCAGGTAGCACAGATACGCAGTATTTT.